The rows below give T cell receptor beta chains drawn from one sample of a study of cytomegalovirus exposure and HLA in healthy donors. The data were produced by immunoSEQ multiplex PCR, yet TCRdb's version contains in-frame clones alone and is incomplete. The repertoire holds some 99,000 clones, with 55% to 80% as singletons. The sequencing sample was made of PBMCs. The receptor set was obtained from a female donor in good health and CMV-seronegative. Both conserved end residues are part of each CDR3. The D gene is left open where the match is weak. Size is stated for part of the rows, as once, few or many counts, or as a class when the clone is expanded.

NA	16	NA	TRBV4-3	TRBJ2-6	TGCGCCAGCAGCCAAGAGTACGGGACTGGGGCCAACGTCCTGACTTTC	CASSQEYGTGANVLTF
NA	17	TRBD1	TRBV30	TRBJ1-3	TGTGCCTGGAGTAGGGCAGGGGGTTCCTCACCTGGAAACACCATATATTTT	CAWSRAGGSSPGNTIYF
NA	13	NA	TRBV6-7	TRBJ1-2	TGTGCCAGCAGGCCAAGAGGGCCCCATGGCTACACCTTC	CASRPRGPHGYTF
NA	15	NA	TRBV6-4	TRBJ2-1	TGTGCCAGCAGTGACTCTGCAGGCGCGTACAATGAGCAGTTCTTC	CASSDSAGAYNEQFF
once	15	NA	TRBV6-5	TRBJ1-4	TGTGCCAGCAGCAACTCCCCCGACTCAACTGAAAAACTGTTTTTT	CASSNSPDSTEKLFF
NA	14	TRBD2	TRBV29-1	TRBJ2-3	TGCAGCGCCCGGCCTAGCGGGGTGACAGATACGCAGTATTTT	CSARPSGVTDTQYF
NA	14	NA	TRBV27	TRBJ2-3	TGTGCCAGCAGTTTCACCACCTCCGGAGATACGCAGTATTTT	CASSFTTSGDTQYF
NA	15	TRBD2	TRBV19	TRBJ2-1	TGTGCCAGTAGTAAAACTAGCGAGTCCTACAATGAGCAGTTCTTC	CASSKTSESYNEQFF
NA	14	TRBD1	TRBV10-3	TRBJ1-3	TGTGCCATCAGGGAGGCAGGGGGAGGAAACACCATATATTTT	CAIREAGGGNTIYF
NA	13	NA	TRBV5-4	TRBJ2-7	TGTGCCAGCACACGACTCGGATTCTACGAGCAGTACTTC	CASTRLGFYEQYF
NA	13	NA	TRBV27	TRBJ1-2	TGTGCCAGCAGCCCTACGACTAACTATGGCTACACCTTC	CASSPTTNYGYTF
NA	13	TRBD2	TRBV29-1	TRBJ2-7	TGCAGCGTGCGGGGGGGCGGGCACTACGAGCAGTACTTC	CSVRGGGHYEQYF
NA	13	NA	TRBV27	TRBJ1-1	TGTGCCAGCAGTATAACAGGGAACACTGAAGCTTTCTTT	CASSITGNTEAFF
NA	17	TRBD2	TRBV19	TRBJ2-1	TGTGCCAGTAGTATTGGTCTAGGACTAGCGGACTACAATGAGCAGTTCTTC	CASSIGLGLADYNEQFF
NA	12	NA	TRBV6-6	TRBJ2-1	TGTGCCAGCAGTTACTCGACGGGTGAGCAGTTCTTC	CASSYSTGEQFF
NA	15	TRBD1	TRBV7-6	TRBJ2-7	TGTGCCAGCAGCTACCGGGACAGCGGATACTACGAGCAGTACTTC	CASSYRDSGYYEQYF
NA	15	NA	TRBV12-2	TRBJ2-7	TGTGCAAGTCGCTTTTGGACAGAGAGCTCCTACGAGCAGTACTTC	CASRFWTESSYEQYF